This TCR beta chain was captured in a study of blood T cell repertoires in COVID-19 (dated by TCRdb to the early 2020s). For the wider study: Samples from collaborators originated in the United States, Italy and Spain and spanned both the acute and convalescent phases of COVID-19. The dataset comprised deeply sampled blood TCRbeta repertoires from subjects exposed to, actively infected with, or recovered from COVID-19. Where HLA class I and class II types were available, the types were taken from metadata supplied by the sample provider, not from assay-based typing. The material from the prospective study consisted of cDNA or gDNA derived from T cells, B-cell-depleted T cells, or PBMCs. A de-identified subject ID, COVID-19 status, age in years and sex were almost always included in the sample metadata. The repertoires were released in a freely available public database intended as a resource for research on the immune response to SARS-CoV-2. The samples were drawn from two sources: the first 160 participants of the ongoing ImmuneRACE study, and 1,000 to 1,500 subjects contributed by 6 global collaborators. General findings and caveats noted by the study authors: The amount of clinical and demographic metadata varied by source and participant and was provided uncurated.

Collaborating institutions collected whole blood in K2EDTA tubes following their own protocols. For TCRbeta analysis, collaborator samples were shipped as frozen whole blood, as isolated PBMCs, or as DNA extracted from either sample type. The germline V gene gives CDR1 as SGHRS and CDR2 as YFSETQ. From its cysteine to its phenylalanine, the CDR3 spans 13 amino acids. Only the CDR3 DNA stays, 39 bases, in frame from base 1. V is pared back by 4 bases and J by 5 bases, with 12 bases lying between the germline termini. TCRbeta CDR3 regions were amplified from genomic DNA using the immunoSEQ Assay, a bias-controlled multiplex PCR. In the original analysis: Within the assay, amplification of reference gene primers was used to estimate how many nucleated cells each sample contained. Sequence reads were collapsed and filtered to measure the absolute abundance of every unique TCRbeta CDR3 rearrangement. Productive Simpson clonality was computed per sample as the square root of Simpson's diversity index over productive rearrangements. The source is immuneACCESS, and TCRdb retained only in-frame sequences with V and J called. Part of the clones is not carried over; for the studies checked, unresolved V genes explain less than half of this, and the remainder is unexplained. V and J calls and clone size are those listed in that table; D and trimming were worked out from the DNA. The sample data list 65,000 to 100,000 clones, and around 88% of these were observed just once. Together, the top ten hold nearly 5% of the sample.

In regard to this clone: No antigen is known for it. The sample holds no much larger clone one base away, and base qualities are not on file.

Sequenced sample: peripheral blood. This receptor was obtained from an elderly woman with acute or convalescent COVID-19. The chain joins TRBV5-1 to TRBJ1-2; TRBD1 might be the D gene, on 5 matching bases. The CDR3 has the sequence CASSGGTPYGYTF. The bases are TGCGCCAGCAGCGGAGGGACTCCTTATGGCTACACCTTC.